Following are 9 T cell receptor beta chains from one sample sequenced in a study of T cell changes during pregnancy in multiple sclerosis. The method was immunoSEQ multiplex PCR; TCRdb's version includes in-frame clones alone and lacks a portion of them. The sample lists tens of thousands of clones; around 91% were seen once. Material: peripheral blood, obtained after pregnancy. The receptors derive from a female donor in good health, enrolled as a control in a pregnancy study.

This sequence joins TRBV6-5 and TRBJ1-3, with D possibly TRBD1 on 5 matching bases. Per germline, CDR1 MNHEY and CDR2 SVGAGI. The CDR3 is 14 residues long. V lost 4 bases and J 2 bases, leaving 9 bases between the germline ends. The CDR3 protein is CASSLLGPGNTIYF. The CDR3 bases are TGTGCCAGCAGTTTGTTGGGGCCTGGAAACACCATATATTTT.

The V and J genes are TRBV13 and TRBJ2-1, with D perhaps matching TRBD2 (6 bases). The CDR3 extends over 17 amino acids. Trimming pared 2 bases from V and 1 base from J, leaving 15 bases between. The germline gives CDR1 PRHDT, CDR2 FYEKMQ (reference sequence). CDR3 nucleotides: TGTGCCAGCAGCTTACCCCTTACTAGCAAATCCTACAATGAGCAGTTCTTC. The encoded protein is CASSLPLTSKSYNEQFF.

CDR3 nucleotide sequence: TGTGCCAGCCTTAAAACCGGGACAGGGGCCCGGACTGAAGCTTTCTTT. Its translation: CASLKTGTGARTEAFF. This chain links TRBV25-1 with TRBJ1-1; 10 bases match TRBD1. Germline values: CDR1 MGHDK, CDR2 SYGVNS. The length of the CDR3 is 16 residues. V lost 8 bases, J lost 5 bases, and 14 bases stayed unmatched.

V usage is TRBV29-1 and J usage is TRBJ2-7, with D perhaps TRBD1 (5 bases). The CDR3 is 13 residues long. Trimming took 2 bases from V and 6 from J, leaving 14 bases between them. Germline CDR1 SQVTM, CDR2 ANQGSEA. The CDR3 loop reads CSVERGTKGEQYF. DNA of the CDR3: TGCAGCGTTGAAAGGGGAACTAAGGGCGAGCAGTACTTC.

For the CDR3, the DNA is TGTGCCAGCAGCTTGGCGACCGACGGCCCAGGAAAACTGTTTTTT. Translation: CASSLATDGPGKLFF. The rearrangement uses TRBV5-4 and TRBJ1-4; no firm D call. Germline CDR1 reads SGHNT; CDR2 reads YYREEE (reference sequence). V shed 0 bases and J shed 10 bases, with 16 bases lying between them. This CDR3 region has 15 residues.

V and J are TRBV9 and TRBJ1-3; D is unclear. V was pared by 3 bases and J by 4 bases, with 17 bases between. This CDR3 has 16 residues. CDR1 and CDR2 (germline): SGDLS, YYNGEE. CDR3 sequence reads: CASSGNSPRLGNTIYF. In DNA, the CDR3 is TGTGCCAGCAGCGGGAATAGCCCCCGATTAGGAAACACCATATATTTT. The full variable domain, completed using reference TRBV9 and TRBJ1-3, is DSGVTQTPKHLITATGQRVTLRCSPRSGDLSVYWYQQSLDQGLQFLIQYYNGEERAKGNILERFSAQQFPDLHSELNLSSLELGDSALYFCASSGNSPRLGNTIYFGEGSWLTVV.

The rearrangement uses TRBV9 and TRBJ1-1, with D perhaps matching TRBD1 (5 bases). Trimming shortened V by 2 bases and J by 4 bases, and 9 bases separated the two germline ends. Looked up from germline, CDR1 is SGDLS and CDR2 is YYNGEE. The CDR3 runs 13 residues. CDR3 loop: CASSVQGFTEAFF. The CDR3, as DNA: TGTGCCAGCAGCGTCCAGGGTTTCACTGAAGCTTTCTTT.

The chain combines TRBV4-2 with TRBJ2-7; 7 nucleotides align to TRBD2. Per the germline V gene, CDR1 is LGHNA and CDR2 is YNFKEQ. The V segment lost 0 bases and the J segment 3 bases; nucleotides outside the gene matches: 5. CDR3 size: 15 residues. CDR3 region: CASSQDSSGHYEQYF. Written as DNA, the CDR3 is TGTGCCAGCAGCCAAGACTCTAGCGGACACTACGAGCAGTACTTC.

About this clone itself: One junction end does not reproduce the germline sequence, and a read error may be involved. This CDR3 is CASSLGGGSFF. The CDR3, as DNA: TGTGCCAGCAGCTTAGGTGGGGGGTCCTTCTTC. The rearrangement links TRBV11-2 to TRBJ1-2, with D possibly TRBD1 on 5 matching bases. In germline, CDR1 is SGHAT, CDR2 FQNNGV. The CDR3 runs 11 residues.